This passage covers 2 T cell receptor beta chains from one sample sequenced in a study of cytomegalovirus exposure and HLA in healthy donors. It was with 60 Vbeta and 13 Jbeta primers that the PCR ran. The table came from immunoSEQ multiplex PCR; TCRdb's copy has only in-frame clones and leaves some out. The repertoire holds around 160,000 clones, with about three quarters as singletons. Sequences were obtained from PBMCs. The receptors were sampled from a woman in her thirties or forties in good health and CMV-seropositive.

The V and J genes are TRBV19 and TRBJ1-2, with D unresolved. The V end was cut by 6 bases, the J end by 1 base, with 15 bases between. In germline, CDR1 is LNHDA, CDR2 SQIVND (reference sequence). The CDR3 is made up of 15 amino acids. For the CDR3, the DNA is TGTGCCAGTAGCAGTATGTCGGAGTTTAACTATGGCTACACCTTC. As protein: CASSSMSEFNYGYTF.

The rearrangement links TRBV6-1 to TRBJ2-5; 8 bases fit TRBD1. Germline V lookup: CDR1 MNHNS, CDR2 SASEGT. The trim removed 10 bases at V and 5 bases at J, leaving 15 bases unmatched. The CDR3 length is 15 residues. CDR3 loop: CATSADRGWSETQYF. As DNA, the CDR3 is TGTGCCACCTCGGCCGACAGGGGTTGGTCCGAGACCCAGTACTTC.